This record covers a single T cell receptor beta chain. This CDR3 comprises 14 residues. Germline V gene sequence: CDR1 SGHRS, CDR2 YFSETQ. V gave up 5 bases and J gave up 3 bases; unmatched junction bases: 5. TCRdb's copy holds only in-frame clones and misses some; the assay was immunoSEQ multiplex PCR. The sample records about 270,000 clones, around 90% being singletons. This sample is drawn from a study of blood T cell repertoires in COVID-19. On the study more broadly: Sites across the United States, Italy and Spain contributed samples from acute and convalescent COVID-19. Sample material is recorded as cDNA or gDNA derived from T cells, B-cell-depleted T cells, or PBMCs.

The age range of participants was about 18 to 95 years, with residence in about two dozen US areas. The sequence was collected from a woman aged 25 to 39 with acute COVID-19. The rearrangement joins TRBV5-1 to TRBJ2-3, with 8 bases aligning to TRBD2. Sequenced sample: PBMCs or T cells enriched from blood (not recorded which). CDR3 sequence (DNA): TGCGCCAGCAGAGAGGGACTAGATACAGATACGCAGTATTTT. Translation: CASREGLDTDTQYF. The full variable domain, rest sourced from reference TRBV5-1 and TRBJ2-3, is KAGVTQTPRYLIKTRGQQVTLSCSPISGHRSVSWYQQTPGQGLQFLFEYFSETQRNKGNFPGRFSGRQFSNSRSEMNVSTLELGDSALYLCASREGLDTDTQYFGPGTRLTVL.